The clone carrying this T cell receptor beta chain was detected only a few times. These data come from a study of spatial heterogeneity in lung cancer. Each molecule of TCR cDNA was tagged with one unique molecular identifier. TCRdb itself ran the 5' RACE reads through MiXCR, one entry per CDR3 protein. The table lists roughly 79,000 distinct CDR3 sequences, about 7.8% of them singletons, with 6.5% to 8.5% in the top ten. Time point described: sample taken at primary tumor resection. The donors were 72 patients with non-small cell lung cancer that was early-stage and untreated. Trimming pared 3 bases from V and 2 bases from J, leaving 8 bases between. Looked up from germline, CDR1 is SEHNR and CDR2 is FQNEAQ (reference sequence). The CDR3 extends over 13 amino acids.

The source is a male donor with early-stage non-small cell lung cancer. The sequencing used PBMCs, collected at surgery. This sequence joins TRBV7-9 and TRBJ2-7, with D unresolved. This CDR3 is CASSFAGTYEQYF. The CDR3 DNA reads TGTGCCAGCAGCTTTGCAGGTACCTACGAGCAGTACTTC.